Detailed here is one T cell receptor (beta chain). Its antigen is not known. The data belong to a study of T cells in severe cutaneous drug reactions. Study information: Recruitment ran 2011 to 2018 in Taiwan, Thailand and a European registry.

Findings and limits, study-wide: A public TCRbeta CDR3 appeared in all seven CBZ-SJS/TEN blister samples, averaging roughly 14%. TRBV12-4 use rose strongly in carbamazepine-induced Stevens-Johnson syndrome or toxic epidermal necrolysis, averaging about 34% in blister cells and about 4.6% in PBMC.

Carbamazepine had induced Stevens-Johnson syndrome or toxic epidermal necrolysis in the sequenced donors. From germline, CDR1 is MNHEY and CDR2 SMNVEV (reference sequence). CDR3 length: 13 residues. Libraries were made by iRepertoire multiplex PCR with TCR subtype-specific primers for bulk and single-cell sequencing. Bulk TCR beta libraries: multiplex PCR with V-, D- and J-region primers. TCRdb reprocessed the multiplex PCR reads, with one entry per CDR3 protein and no DNA. Here the sample table reports fewer than 8,000 distinct CDR3 sequences. The sequenced sample was cells from a skin blister. This TCR was sampled from a human donor with toxic epidermal necrolysis, a severe cutaneous drug reaction. The chain has TRBV27 and TRBJ2-7; TCRdb's D call of TRBD2 is untestable without DNA. The CDR3 spells CASGTSGTYEQYF.